Included here is one T cell receptor (beta chain) sequence, with context. The antigen is unknown. This entry belongs to a study of shared clonotypes between healthy human individuals. Study results and limitations: Larger richness was generally estimated for naive than memory subsets.

Repertoires were generated with immunoSEQ multiplex PCR, while TCRdb's copy carries only in-frame clones and drops some. This table has around 2,000,000 clones, roughly 94% appearing once. The CDR3 contains 13 residues. The V gene lost 4 bases and the J gene lost 2 bases, with 9 bases spanning the gap. The V gene's germline CDR1 is SGHTA and CDR2 FQGNSA. This TCR derives from a man between 18 and 29 years old in good health. The chain has TRBV7-2 and TRBJ2-7; D not resolved. The sequenced sample was naive CD4+ T cells sorted from blood. The subset denotes: CD45RA+ positively selected. The CDR3 DNA follows: TGTGCCAGCAGCTCTTTTAGGACCTACGAGCAGTACTTC. It yields the protein CASSSFRTYEQYF.